This note documents a single TCR beta chain sequence. The antigen is unknown. The data were obtained in a study of cytomegalovirus exposure and HLA in healthy donors. Broader study findings: Most TCR sequences were rare, but some public TCRs occurred in many donors. Cytomegalovirus-associated TCR beta chains were listed, numbering roughly 150.

Method: immunoSEQ multiplex PCR; TCRdb's copy keeps in-frame clones and lacks some. This sample has under 200,000 clones, with roughly nine tenths found just once. CDR1 and CDR2 (germline): WSHSY, SAAADI. V shed 6 bases, J shed 4 bases, and the junction held 3 bases outside the gene matches. This CDR3 is 14 amino acids long. Sequenced material: PBMCs. The TCR comes from a woman in her late teens or twenties in good health and CMV-seropositive. V is TRBV10-2 and J is TRBJ2-1; the match to TRBD2 covers 10 bases. The CDR3 region is CASSLAGAYNEQFF. Written as DNA, the CDR3 is TGCGCCAGCAGCCTAGCGGGGGCTTACAATGAGCAGTTCTTC.